A selection of T cell receptor beta chains follows, all from one sample in a study of cytomegalovirus exposure and HLA in healthy donors. Profiling relied on immunoSEQ multiplex PCR, and the TCRdb table lists in-frame clones only, not all of them. This sample yields about 61,000 clones, of which more than 75% are seen a single time; approximately 1.3% belongs to the top ten. Sequencing was done on a sample of PBMCs. The receptors here all came from a man younger than 35 in good health and CMV-seronegative. Each CDR3 is given with its conserved first and last residue. D genes are given only for firm matches. Part of the rows lack a size; the others show once, few, many or a class for expanded clones.

few | TRBD2 | 15 | TRBJ2-1 | TRBV6-1 | TGTGCCAGCAAGGGAGGGACTCCAAAATACAATGAGCAGTTCTTC | CASKGGTPKYNEQFF
. | . | 14 | TRBJ1-5 | TRBV19 | TGTGCCAGTATTGAGACGGGTTTTAATCAGCCCCAGCATTTT | CASIETGFNQPQHF
. | . | 13 | TRBJ1-1 | TRBV6-6 | TGTGCCAGCAAGGCGGACAGCCAGCCGTTGTGGTTCTTT | CASKADSQPLWFF
. | TRBD2 | 16 | TRBJ2-3 | TRBV7-9 | TGTGCCAGCAGCATAAGACTAGCGGGTTCCGCAGATACGCAGTATTTT | CASSIRLAGSADTQYF
. | . | 14 | TRBJ2-6 | TRBV2 | TGTGCCAGCAGTGCGTACTCTGGGGCCAACGTCCTGACTTTC | CASSAYSGANVLTF
. | . | 16 | TRBJ2-1 | TRBV6-4 | TGTGCCAGCAGTCCGTTGGGGGGGCGAATCGACAATGAGCAGTTCTTC | CASSPLGGRIDNEQFF
. | . | 14 | TRBJ1-6 | TRBV6-6 | TGTGCCAGCAGGGAGGGTCCTGCTAATTCACCCCTCCACTTT | CASREGPANSPLHF
. | TRBD1 | 13 | TRBJ1-1 | TRBV27 | TGTGCCAGCAGCCCACTCGGACAGGCCGAAGCTTTCTTT | CASSPLGQAEAFF
. | . | 13 | TRBJ1-1 | TRBV29-1 | TGCAGCGTTAGCCTGGGCAGTAACACTGAAGCTTTCTTT | CSVSLGSNTEAFF
. | . | 14 | TRBJ2-3 | TRBV4-1 | TGCGCCAGCAGCCAAGATACAGGGTCAGATACGCAGTATTTT | CASSQDTGSDTQYF
. | TRBD1 | 15 | TRBJ1-4 | TRBV11-2 | TGTGCCAGCAGCTCCAGGGGGACAGGCCGTGAAAAACTGTTTTTT | CASSSRGTGREKLFF
. | . | 14 | TRBJ1-5 | TRBV15 | TGTGCCACCAGGGAGACTTCAGGGATTCAGCCCCAGCATTTT | CATRETSGIQPQHF
. | . | 12 | TRBJ1-4 | TRBV30 | TGTGCCTGGGGTAGAACTAATGAAAAACTGTTTTTT | CAWGRTNEKLFF
. | . | 16 | TRBJ2-3 | TRBV14 | TGTGCCAGCAGCCCTATGCAGGGGAGAAGGACAGATACGCAGTATTTT | CASSPMQGRRTDTQYF
once | . | 13 | TRBJ1-5 | TRBV6-1 | TGTGCCAGCAGTGAAGGTACTGTTCAGCCCCAGCATTTT | CASSEGTVQPQHF
. | TRBD2 | 16 | TRBJ2-2 | TRBV7-9 | TGTGCCAGCAGCTTAGCGCCTAGCGGGAACACCGGGGAGCTGTTTTTT | CASSLAPSGNTGELFF
. | TRBD2 | 15 | TRBJ2-3 | TRBV10-3 | TGTGCCATCGCTGGACTAGCGGGAAGCACAGATACGCAGTATTTT | CAIAGLAGSTDTQYF
. | . | 16 | TRBJ1-1 | TRBV7-8 | TGTGCCAGCAGCTTAACCGGCGGGGCGCAGCCGACTGAAGCTTTCTTT | CASSLTGGAQPTEAFF
. | TRBD1 | 15 | TRBJ1-2 | TRBV5-1 | TGCGCCAGCAGCTTCCGGACAGGGCCTAACTATGGCTACACCTTC | CASSFRTGPNYGYTF
. | TRBD2 | 16 | TRBJ2-5 | TRBV4-2 | TGTGCCAGCAGCCAAGATCAGGCGGGGGGCCGAGAGACCCAGTACTTC | CASSQDQAGGRETQYF
. | . | 17 | TRBJ1-2 | TRBV30 | TGTGCCTGGCTTCATGCGGGACTGACGATAAGTAACTATGGCTACACCTTC | CAWLHAGLTISNYGYTF
. | . | 9 | TRBJ1-5 | TRBV19 | TGTGCCAAACAGGAGCCCCAGCATTTT | CAKQEPQHF
. | . | 14 | TRBJ1-1 | TRBV6-5 | TGTGCCAGCAGTTTAGGGAGTCTCGGCACTGAAGCTTTCTTT | CASSLGSLGTEAFF
. | . | 14 | TRBJ1-6 | TRBV6-6 | TGTGCCAGCAGTTATGACAGCTTTAATTCACCCCTCCACTTT | CASSYDSFNSPLHF
. | TRBD1 | 16 | TRBJ2-7 | TRBV18 | TGTGCCAGCTCACCTAACTCCGGGACAGGGGGCGGCGAGCAGTACTTC | CASSPNSGTGGGEQYF
. | . | 13 | TRBJ1-6 | TRBV11-2 | TGTGCCAGCAGCCCTAGGGGAAATTCACCCCTCCACTTT | CASSPRGNSPLHF
. | TRBD2 | 13 | TRBJ2-7 | TRBV27 | TGTGCCAGCTCGACCGGGGGGGGTTACGAGCAGTACTTC | CASSTGGGYEQYF
. | . | 14 | TRBJ2-5 | TRBV7-9 | TGTGCCAGCAGCTCTGGGACTGACCAAGAGACCCAGTACTTC | CASSSGTDQETQYF
. | . | 10 | TRBJ2-5 | TRBV7-3 | TGTGCCAGCGCGCCGGAGACCCAGTACTTC | CASAPETQYF
once | . | 15 | TRBJ1-1 | TRBV6-1 | TGTGCCAGCAGTGAAGTTGCAGGGCTGGGCACTGAAGCTTTCTTT | CASSEVAGLGTEAFF
few | TRBD1 | 14 | TRBJ2-5 | TRBV11-1 | TGTGCCAGCAGCTCCCGGGACAGGGGTGAGACCCAGTACTTC | CASSSRDRGETQYF
. | TRBD2 | 18 | TRBJ2-5 | TRBV4-2 | TGTGCCAGCAGCCAAGGGGGGACTAGCGGGGGGCTACAAGAGACCCAGTACTTC | CASSQGGTSGGLQETQYF
. | . | 12 | TRBJ2-1 | TRBV7-2 | TGTGCCAGCAGCTGCGACGAGGATGAGCAGTTCTTC | CASSCDEDEQFF
. | TRBD1 | 16 | TRBJ1-2 | TRBV7-2 | TGTGCCAGCAGCTCATATACAGGGGGCGTAGTCGGCGGCTACACCTTC | CASSSYTGGVVGGYTF